This is a list of T cell receptor beta chains from one sample in a study of cytomegalovirus exposure and HLA in healthy donors. Here immunoSEQ multiplex PCR was the method, and the copy in TCRdb shows in-frame clones only, minus some. Here the sample spans tens of thousands of clones, about 70% being singletons. Sequencing was carried out using PBMCs. The receptor set was obtained from a woman in her thirties in good health and CMV-seronegative. Both conserved end residues are part of each CDR3. Fields, in order: J gene, clone size, V gene, D gene, CDR3 protein, CDR3 DNA. D genes are given only for firm matches. Size values are once, few and many counts, or a class for expanded clones, and some rows have none.

j_call: TRBJ2-1; clone_size: .; v_call: TRBV30; d_call: TRBD2; cdr3_aa: CAWRSWTSGSRNYNEQFF; cdr3_nt: TGTGCCTGGAGGTCTTGGACTAGCGGGTCCCGGAACTACAATGAGCAGTTCTTC
j_call: TRBJ1-3; clone_size: .; v_call: TRBV30; d_call: .; cdr3_aa: CAWSRRGGNTIYF; cdr3_nt: TGTGCCTGGAGCCGGAGGGGTGGAAACACCATATATTTT
j_call: TRBJ2-3; clone_size: .; v_call: TRBV2; d_call: TRBD1; cdr3_aa: CAGGQGTSTDTQYF; cdr3_nt: TGTGCAGGCGGACAGGGGACTAGCACAGATACGCAGTATTTT
j_call: TRBJ2-5; clone_size: .; v_call: TRBV7-2; d_call: TRBD1; cdr3_aa: CASSLGSGTGGPLYF; cdr3_nt: TGTGCCAGCAGCTTAGGCTCCGGGACAGGGGGACCGTTGTACTTC
j_call: TRBJ1-5; clone_size: .; v_call: TRBV30; d_call: TRBD1; cdr3_aa: CAWSEDRGGQPQHF; cdr3_nt: TGTGCCTGGAGTGAGGACAGGGGGGGCCAGCCCCAGCATTTT
j_call: TRBJ2-3; clone_size: .; v_call: TRBV7-8; d_call: TRBD2; cdr3_aa: CASSLDRGGGLRSTDTQYF; cdr3_nt: TGTGCCAGCAGCTTAGATCGCGGCGGGGGGCTACGAAGCACAGATACGCAGTATTTT
j_call: TRBJ1-2; clone_size: few; v_call: TRBV18; d_call: .; cdr3_aa: CASSREGPYGYTF; cdr3_nt: TGTGCCAGCTCACGGGAGGGGCCCTATGGCTACACCTTC
j_call: TRBJ1-6; clone_size: .; v_call: TRBV6-5; d_call: TRBD1; cdr3_aa: CASSSYRGGSPLHF; cdr3_nt: TGTGCCAGCAGTTCCTACAGGGGTGGTTCACCCCTCCACTTT
j_call: TRBJ2-2; clone_size: .; v_call: TRBV2; d_call: TRBD2; cdr3_aa: CASSTDTGGVTGELFF; cdr3_nt: TGTGCCAGCAGTACGGATACGGGGGGAGTCACCGGGGAGCTGTTTTTT
j_call: TRBJ2-1; clone_size: .; v_call: TRBV9; d_call: TRBD1; cdr3_aa: CATGPGQPTNEQFF; cdr3_nt: TGTGCCACCGGGCCGGGACAGCCCACCAATGAGCAGTTCTTC
j_call: TRBJ2-7; clone_size: .; v_call: TRBV9; d_call: TRBD2; cdr3_aa: CASSVEGTSYEQYF; cdr3_nt: TGTGCCAGCAGCGTAGAGGGGACTAGCTACGAGCAGTACTTC
j_call: TRBJ2-7; clone_size: .; v_call: TRBV6-1; d_call: .; cdr3_aa: CASRKTANSYEQYF; cdr3_nt: TGTGCATCGAGGAAGACAGCGAACTCCTACGAGCAGTACTTC
j_call: TRBJ1-1; clone_size: .; v_call: TRBV5-1; d_call: TRBD1; cdr3_aa: CASSAGQDTEAFF; cdr3_nt: TGCGCCAGCAGCGCTGGACAGGACACTGAAGCTTTCTTT
j_call: TRBJ1-5; clone_size: .; v_call: TRBV30; d_call: TRBD1; cdr3_aa: CATSTTGQVNQPQHF; cdr3_nt: TGTGCTACGTCCACAACGGGACAGGTTAATCAGCCCCAGCATTTT
j_call: TRBJ2-7; clone_size: .; v_call: TRBV7-2; d_call: TRBD2; cdr3_aa: CASSAHSGGAYEQYF; cdr3_nt: TGTGCCAGCAGCGCCCACAGCGGGGGGGCCTACGAGCAGTACTTC
j_call: TRBJ2-3; clone_size: .; v_call: TRBV27; d_call: .; cdr3_aa: CASSLGRGTDTQYF; cdr3_nt: TGTGCCAGCAGTTTAGGGCGGGGCACAGATACGCAGTATTTT
j_call: TRBJ1-2; clone_size: .; v_call: TRBV2; d_call: TRBD1; cdr3_aa: CASRGTGNHGYTF; cdr3_nt: TGTGCCAGCAGAGGGACAGGGAATCATGGCTACACCTTC
j_call: TRBJ2-7; clone_size: .; v_call: TRBV7-9; d_call: .; cdr3_aa: CASSFQLEQYF; cdr3_nt: TGTGCCAGCAGTTTTCAACTCGAGCAGTACTTC
j_call: TRBJ2-5; clone_size: .; v_call: TRBV13; d_call: TRBD2; cdr3_aa: CASSLLVSGRGQETQYF; cdr3_nt: TGTGCCAGCAGCTTACTAGTCTCAGGGCGGGGGCAAGAGACCCAGTACTTC
j_call: TRBJ1-6; clone_size: few; v_call: TRBV14; d_call: .; cdr3_aa: CASSQGGGRVNVSPLHF; cdr3_nt: TGTGCCAGCAGCCAAGGTGGGGGCAGGGTAAACGTTTCACCCCTCCACTTT
j_call: TRBJ2-5; clone_size: once; v_call: TRBV5-6; d_call: .; cdr3_aa: CASSYTGNQETQYF; cdr3_nt: TGTGCCAGCAGCTACACAGGTAACCAAGAGACCCAGTACTTC
j_call: TRBJ1-4; clone_size: few; v_call: TRBV4-1; d_call: TRBD1; cdr3_aa: CASSQNQGARNEKLFF; cdr3_nt: TGCGCCAGCAGCCAAAACCAGGGGGCGCGAAATGAAAAACTGTTTTTT
j_call: TRBJ2-7; clone_size: .; v_call: TRBV7-2; d_call: .; cdr3_aa: CASSQDRFYEQYF; cdr3_nt: TGTGCCAGCAGTCAAGACAGGTTCTACGAGCAGTACTTC
j_call: TRBJ1-1; clone_size: .; v_call: TRBV5-6; d_call: .; cdr3_aa: CASSSVRGGGTEAFF; cdr3_nt: TGTGCCAGCAGCTCTGTAAGGGGCGGGGGCACTGAAGCTTTCTTT
j_call: TRBJ2-2; clone_size: .; v_call: TRBV27; d_call: TRBD1; cdr3_aa: CASSSDRGFTGELFF; cdr3_nt: TGTGCCAGCAGTTCGGACAGGGGATTCACCGGGGAGCTGTTTTTT
j_call: TRBJ1-5; clone_size: .; v_call: TRBV27; d_call: TRBD1; cdr3_aa: CASSSRSGGGNQPQHF; cdr3_nt: TGTGCCAGCAGTTCGAGATCAGGGGGAGGCAATCAGCCCCAGCATTTT
j_call: TRBJ1-6; clone_size: .; v_call: TRBV28; d_call: TRBD1; cdr3_aa: CASSNMDRATSPLHF; cdr3_nt: TGTGCCAGCAGTAACATGGACAGGGCCACCTCACCCCTCCACTTT
j_call: TRBJ2-1; clone_size: .; v_call: TRBV4-3; d_call: TRBD1; cdr3_aa: CASSQEGDREPYNEQFF; cdr3_nt: TGCGCCAGCAGCCAAGAAGGGGACAGGGAGCCGTACAATGAGCAGTTCTTC
j_call: TRBJ2-3; clone_size: .; v_call: TRBV9; d_call: .; cdr3_aa: CASSVEGDTQYF; cdr3_nt: TGTGCCAGCAGCGTAGAGGGGGATACGCAGTATTTT
j_call: TRBJ2-5; clone_size: .; v_call: TRBV5-1; d_call: .; cdr3_aa: CASSFGPQSGGRETQYF; cdr3_nt: TGCGCCAGCAGCTTTGGCCCCCAATCCGGGGGACGAGAGACCCAGTACTTC
j_call: TRBJ1-6; clone_size: .; v_call: TRBV2; d_call: .; cdr3_aa: CASSAGGADNSPLHF; cdr3_nt: TGTGCCAGCAGTGCCGGAGGGGCTGATAATTCACCCCTCCACTTT
j_call: TRBJ1-5; clone_size: .; v_call: TRBV2; d_call: .; cdr3_aa: CASSEAGYNQPQHF; cdr3_nt: TGTGCCAGCAGTGAGGCAGGGTACAATCAGCCCCAGCATTTT
j_call: TRBJ1-5; clone_size: .; v_call: TRBV6-6; d_call: TRBD1; cdr3_aa: CASSILAGGEQPQHF; cdr3_nt: TGTGCCAGCAGTATCCTGGCAGGGGGCGAACAGCCCCAGCATTTT
j_call: TRBJ2-1; clone_size: .; v_call: TRBV5-4; d_call: .; cdr3_aa: CASRSETGRGYNEQFF; cdr3_nt: TGTGCCAGCAGGTCCGAAACAGGGCGAGGATACAATGAGCAGTTCTTC
j_call: TRBJ2-7; clone_size: .; v_call: TRBV7-3; d_call: TRBD2; cdr3_aa: CASSLIVAGVSYEQYF; cdr3_nt: TGTGCCAGCAGCTTAATCGTAGCGGGGGTATCCTACGAGCAGTACTTC
j_call: TRBJ2-3; clone_size: .; v_call: TRBV6-1; d_call: .; cdr3_aa: CASVLRGGTDTQYF; cdr3_nt: TGTGCCAGCGTGTTGAGGGGGGGGACAGATACGCAGTATTTT
j_call: TRBJ1-4; clone_size: .; v_call: TRBV6-5; d_call: TRBD1; cdr3_aa: CASSYSGQTGEKLFF; cdr3_nt: TGTGCCAGCAGTTACTCAGGACAGACAGGGGAAAAACTGTTTTTT
j_call: TRBJ1-1; clone_size: .; v_call: TRBV7-2; d_call: .; cdr3_aa: CASRGGRNTEAFF; cdr3_nt: TGTGCCAGCAGGGGGGGGAGGAACACTGAAGCTTTCTTT
j_call: TRBJ1-3; clone_size: .; v_call: TRBV4-2; d_call: .; cdr3_aa: CASSQLLGQGGGNTIYF; cdr3_nt: TGTGCCAGCAGCCAACTACTAGGCCAGGGAGGAGGAAACACCATATATTTT
j_call: TRBJ2-2; clone_size: .; v_call: TRBV19; d_call: TRBD2; cdr3_aa: CASSKISGTLLNTGELFF; cdr3_nt: TGTGCCAGTAGTAAAATTAGCGGGACCCTTTTAAACACCGGGGAGCTGTTTTTT
j_call: TRBJ1-1; clone_size: .; v_call: TRBV7-8; d_call: .; cdr3_aa: CASSLSSQGNTEAFF; cdr3_nt: TGTGCCAGCAGCTTATCGTCACAGGGAAACACTGAAGCTTTCTTT
j_call: TRBJ1-6; clone_size: .; v_call: TRBV4-1; d_call: TRBD1; cdr3_aa: CASRPPGTGERALHF; cdr3_nt: TGCGCCAGCAGACCGCCCGGGACAGGGGAAAGAGCCCTCCACTTT
j_call: TRBJ1-1; clone_size: once; v_call: TRBV5-1; d_call: TRBD1; cdr3_aa: CASFSQGANTEAFF; cdr3_nt: TGCGCCAGCTTTAGCCAGGGGGCCAACACTGAAGCTTTCTTT
j_call: TRBJ2-3; clone_size: .; v_call: TRBV6-5; d_call: .; cdr3_aa: CASTRTVASTDTQYF; cdr3_nt: TGTGCCAGCACCAGGACAGTAGCTAGCACAGATACGCAGTATTTT
j_call: TRBJ1-2; clone_size: once; v_call: TRBV9; d_call: .; cdr3_aa: CASTRRHSADYGYTF; cdr3_nt: TGTGCCAGCACCCGTCGGCATTCGGCGGACTATGGCTACACCTTC
j_call: TRBJ2-7; clone_size: .; v_call: TRBV6-5; d_call: TRBD1; cdr3_aa: CASSYRGPHSYEQYF; cdr3_nt: TGTGCCAGCAGTTACAGGGGGCCACACTCCTACGAGCAGTACTTC
j_call: TRBJ1-2; clone_size: few; v_call: TRBV6-5; d_call: TRBD1; cdr3_aa: CASSYALGTGLGYTF; cdr3_nt: TGTGCCAGCAGTTACGCCTTGGGGACAGGGCTTGGCTACACCTTC
j_call: TRBJ1-5; clone_size: few; v_call: TRBV5-8; d_call: .; cdr3_aa: CASSLGQRGNQPQHF; cdr3_nt: TGTGCCAGCAGCTTGGGTCAGAGGGGCAATCAGCCCCAGCATTTT
j_call: TRBJ2-7; clone_size: few; v_call: TRBV2; d_call: .; cdr3_aa: CATTVHYEQYF; cdr3_nt: TGTGCCACTACAGTCCACTACGAGCAGTACTTC
j_call: TRBJ1-1; clone_size: once; v_call: TRBV10-1; d_call: TRBD1; cdr3_aa: CASSEVDREDKSTEAFF; cdr3_nt: TGCGCCAGCAGTGAGGTGGACAGGGAAGATAAGAGCACTGAAGCTTTCTTT
j_call: TRBJ2-3; clone_size: .; v_call: TRBV14; d_call: TRBD2; cdr3_aa: CASWPGGSTDTQYF; cdr3_nt: TGTGCCAGTTGGCCCGGGGGGAGCACAGATACGCAGTATTTT
j_call: TRBJ2-7; clone_size: .; v_call: TRBV18; d_call: TRBD2; cdr3_aa: CASSPLGGTRSYEQYF; cdr3_nt: TGTGCCAGCTCACCACTGGGAGGGACCAGATCCTACGAGCAGTACTTC
j_call: TRBJ1-6; clone_size: .; v_call: TRBV6-1; d_call: .; cdr3_aa: CASSERRRIYNSPLHF; cdr3_nt: TGTGCCAGCAGTGAACGGCGGAGGATCTATAATTCACCCCTCCACTTT